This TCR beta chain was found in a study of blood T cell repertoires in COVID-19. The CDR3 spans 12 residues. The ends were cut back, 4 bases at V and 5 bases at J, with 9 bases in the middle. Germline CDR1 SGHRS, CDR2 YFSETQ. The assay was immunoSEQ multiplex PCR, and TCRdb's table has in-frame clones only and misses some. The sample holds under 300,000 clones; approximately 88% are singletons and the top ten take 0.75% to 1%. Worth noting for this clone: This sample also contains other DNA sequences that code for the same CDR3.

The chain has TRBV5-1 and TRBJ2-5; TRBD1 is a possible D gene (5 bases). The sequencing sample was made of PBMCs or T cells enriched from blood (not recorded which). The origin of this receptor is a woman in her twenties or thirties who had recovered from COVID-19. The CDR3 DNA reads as TGCGCCAGCAGCCTACCAGGGGAGACCCAGTACTTC. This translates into CASSLPGETQYF.